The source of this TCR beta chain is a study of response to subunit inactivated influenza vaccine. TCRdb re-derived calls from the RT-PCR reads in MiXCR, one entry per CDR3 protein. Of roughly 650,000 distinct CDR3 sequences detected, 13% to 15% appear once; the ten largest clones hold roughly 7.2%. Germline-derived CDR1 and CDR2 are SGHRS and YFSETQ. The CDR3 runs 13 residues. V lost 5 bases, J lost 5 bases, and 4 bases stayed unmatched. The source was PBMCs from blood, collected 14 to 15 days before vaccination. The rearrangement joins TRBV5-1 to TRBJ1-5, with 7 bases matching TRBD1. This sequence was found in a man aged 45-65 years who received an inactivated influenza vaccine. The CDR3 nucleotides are TGCGCCAGCAGTAAGGGGGCCGATCAGCCCCAGCATTTT. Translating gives CASSKGADQPQHF. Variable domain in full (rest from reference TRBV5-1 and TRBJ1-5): KAGVTQTPRYLIKTRGQQVTLSCSPISGHRSVSWYQQTPGQGLQFLFEYFSETQRNKGNFPGRFSGRQFSNSRSEMNVSTLELGDSALYLCASSKGADQPQHFGDGTRLSIL.